Presented here are 9 T cell receptor beta chains from one specimen sequenced in a study of T cell changes during pregnancy in multiple sclerosis. Only in-frame clones appear in the TCRdb table, and some are missing; sequencing was by immunoSEQ multiplex PCR. Found here are about 50,000 clones, 92% of them singletons; the top ten hold about 0.6%. The specimen was CD4+ T cells from peripheral blood mononuclear cells, collected after pregnancy. The receptors were sampled from a female donor in good health, enrolled as a control in a pregnancy study.

The chain couples TRBV7-9 to TRBJ2-1, with TRBD2 matching over 12 bases. J was trimmed by 9 bases and V by 5 bases; bases with no gene match: 11. Germline V gene lookup returns CDR1 SEHNR and CDR2 FQNEAQ (reference sequence). There are 16 residues in the CDR3. As DNA, the CDR3 is TGTGCCAGCAGCCGGACTAGCGGGATCACGGGGGGTGAGCAGTTCTTC. Its protein is CASSRTSGITGGEQFF.

This chain links TRBV7-9 with TRBJ1-2, with a weak D call TRBD1 (5 bases). Germline values: CDR1 SEHNR, CDR2 FQNEAQ (reference sequence). There are 14 residues in the CDR3. Trimming removed 2 bases from V and 6 bases from J, with 13 bases in between. The CDR3 nucleotides are TGTGCCAGCAGCTTAAGCGTCCGGGGGGATGGCTACACCTTC. Its translation: CASSLSVRGDGYTF.

CDR3 bases: TGTGCCAGCTCACCATCCGTGACAGATACGCAGTATTTT. Residues: CASSPSVTDTQYF. The chain employs TRBV18 and TRBJ2-3; D ambiguous. This CDR3 is 13 amino acids long. Germline V gives CDR1 KGHSH, CDR2 LQKENI. Trimming removed 2 bases at V and 3 bases at J, with 6 bases between.

This clone has only one observation. The chain combines TRBV29-1 with TRBJ2-1; the match to TRBD2 covers 10 bases. The CDR3 is 15 residues long. Germline V gene sequence: CDR1 SQVTM, CDR2 ANQGSEA. J lost 2 bases, V lost 6 bases, and 7 bases had no gene match. This CDR3 reads CSVTLAGGPYNEQFF. The CDR3 nucleotides are TGCAGCGTGACCTTAGCGGGAGGCCCCTACAATGAGCAGTTCTTC.

This sequence joins TRBV25-1 and TRBJ2-7; 9 nucleotides agree with TRBD2. The V gene's germline CDR1 is MGHDK and CDR2 SYGVNS. Trimming took 7 bases from V and 4 from J; bases not matched to a gene: 8. The CDR3 consists of 14 residues. The CDR3 region is CASKEAGGRYEQYF. CDR3 in DNA: TGTGCCAGCAAGGAGGCGGGAGGGAGATACGAGCAGTACTTC.

The chain joins TRBV19 to TRBJ1-4; 7 bases map to TRBD1. The CDR3 has 16 amino acids. Losses at the gene ends were 4 bases for V and 3 bases for J; bases not matched to a gene: 8. Germline assignment: CDR1 LNHDA and CDR2 SQIVND (reference sequence). The CDR3 here is CASSTTGRGSNEKLFF. The CDR3 DNA sequence: TGTGCCAGTAGTACGACAGGGCGGGGCTCTAATGAAAAACTGTTTTTT.

The V gene is TRBV5-1, the J gene TRBJ2-5; D remains ambiguous. The CDR3 is 15 residues long. V was pared by 0 bases and J by 1 base, with 10 bases between. Germline CDR1 SGHRS, CDR2 YFSETQ. CDR3 nucleotides: TGCGCCAGCAGCTTGGCATCAGGAATCCAAGAGACCCAGTACTTC. Translated: CASSLASGIQETQYF.

This chain links TRBV27 with TRBJ2-3; possibly TRBD1 for D (6 bases). Trimming stripped 0 bases from V and 0 bases from J, with 16 bases between. Germline V gene sequence: CDR1 MNHEY, CDR2 SMNVEV (reference sequence). The CDR3 extends over 18 amino acids. In nucleotides, the CDR3 is TGTGCCAGCAGTTTATCGGGGGACGTGGGGGCTAGCACAGATACGCAGTATTTT. It is translated as CASSLSGDVGASTDTQYF.

The V and J genes are TRBV27 and TRBJ2-1; 7 bases align to TRBD2. In germline, CDR1 is MNHEY, CDR2 SMNVEV (reference sequence). The CDR3 contains 14 residues. Trimming removed 7 bases from V and 7 bases from J; junction bases left unmatched: 10. The CDR3 here is CASKLQAGTNEQFF. CDR3 DNA sequence: TGTGCCAGCAAACTCCAAGCGGGAACAAATGAGCAGTTCTTC.